This entry features one T cell receptor beta chain sequence. The antigen remains unidentified. CDR3 length: 16 residues. The germline V gene encodes CDR1 MNHNS and CDR2 SASEGT. V shed 6 bases, J shed 3 bases, and the junction held 10 bases outside the gene matches. TCR alpha and TCR beta cDNA libraries with sample barcodes and UMIs came from 5'RACE using constant-segment primers. TCRdb redid the calling of the 5' RACE reads with MiXCR, one entry per CDR3 protein. The sample records roughly 200,000 distinct CDR3 sequences, around 16% being singletons. The data originate from a study of T-cell memory formation after mild COVID-19. Findings of the study overall: Clones that shrank (day 15 to 85) were balanced CD4/CD8, whereas later expanders leaned CD4+. The CD4+ clones that contracted clustered mainly within CM and EM, and the CD8+ clones concentrated in EMRA. Detection of some responders pre-infection suggested pre-existing cross-reactive memory T cells participated.

This sequence originates from an adult woman who had mild COVID-19 (a few samples of this study predate the infection). Cell type and time point are not known. Material for sequencing was PBMCs or a T cell subset sorted from them (not recorded which). V and J are TRBV6-1 and TRBJ2-5, with 10 bases aligning to TRBD2. The CDR3 sequence: CASRWTSGLLKETQYF. CDR3 DNA: TGTGCCAGCAGATGGACTAGCGGTTTATTAAAAGAGACCCAGTACTTC.